Listed below are T cell receptor beta chains from one sample, sequenced in a study of shared clonotypes between healthy human individuals. Measured with immunoSEQ multiplex PCR; TCRdb has only the in-frame clones, and not every one. This sample carries around 2,000,000 clones, roughly 91% of them seen once, and the ten largest clones take about 1.5%. Sequencing was performed on naive CD8+ T cells from PBMCs. The source of these receptors is a man younger than 30 in good health. Some clones in this sample may be carry-over from other donors' samples. CDR3s include the opening cysteine and the closing phenylalanine or tryptophan. A D gene is named only where the DNA matches it firmly. Part of the rows lack a size; the others show once, few, many or a class for expanded clones.

V gene	J gene	clone size	D gene	CDR3 protein	CDR3 DNA
TRBV5-6	TRBJ1-6	NA	NA	CASSPELFHF	TGTGCCAGCAGCCCGGAGTTATTCCACTTT
TRBV28	TRBJ2-6	NA	TRBD1	CASSPHWDRGSGANVLTF	TGTGCCAGCAGCCCGCACTGGGACAGGGGCTCTGGGGCCAACGTCCTGACTTTC
TRBV15	TRBJ2-7	NA	TRBD1	CATSQGQGSYEQYF	TGTGCCACCAGCCAAGGACAGGGATCCTACGAGCAGTACTTC
TRBV5-6	TRBJ1-2	once	NA	CASSLNEGYGYTF	TGTGCCAGCAGCTTGAATGAAGGCTATGGCTACACCTTC
TRBV7-8	TRBJ1-1	NA	NA	CASSLEGYEAFF	TGTGCCAGCAGCTTAGAGGGATATGAAGCTTTCTTT
TRBV10-1	TRBJ1-2	few	NA	CASSEGIYGYTF	TGCGCCAGCAGTGAAGGGATTTATGGCTACACCTTC
TRBV21-1	TRBJ2-5	NA	NA	CASSQRVGAGGRETQYF	TGTGCCAGCAGCCAGAGGGTAGGAGCGGGAGGGCGGGAGACCCAGTACTTC
TRBV28	TRBJ1-6	NA	NA	CASSWRNSPLHF	TGTGCCAGCAGTTGGAGGAATTCACCCCTCCACTTT
TRBV19	TRBJ1-5	NA	NA	CATDSRVVNQPQHF	TGTGCCACCGACAGCCGGGTCGTCAATCAGCCCCAGCATTTT
TRBV27	TRBJ2-2	NA	NA	CASSLSPFLILNTGELFF	TGTGCCAGCAGTTTAAGCCCTTTCCTAATACTGAACACCGGGGAGCTGTTTTTT
TRBV28	TRBJ2-7	NA	NA	CASSLYRGTIEQYF	TGTGCCAGCAGTTTATATAGGGGGACTATCGAGCAGTACTTC
TRBV6-5	TRBJ2-2	few	NA	CASRITENTGELFF	TGTGCCAGCAGGATAACAGAGAACACCGGGGAGCTGTTTTTT
TRBV7-2	TRBJ2-2	NA	NA	CASSLTFAGELFF	TGTGCCAGCAGCTTAACCTTTGCCGGGGAGCTGTTTTTT
TRBV7-9	TRBJ2-7	NA	TRBD1	CASGGQGAYEQYF	TGTGCCAGCGGGGGACAGGGGGCTTACGAGCAGTACTTC
TRBV5-8	TRBJ2-7	once	NA	CASSLMGLPHQGEQYF	TGTGCCAGCAGCTTGATGGGACTCCCTCATCAGGGCGAGCAGTACTTC
TRBV27	TRBJ1-2	NA	TRBD1	CASSTKNLTGTGRVGHYGYTF	TGTGCCAGCAGCACTAAAAACTTAACCGGGACAGGGCGGGTAGGACACTATGGCTACACCTTC
TRBV7-9	TRBJ2-3	NA	TRBD2	CASSPSGLTDTQYF	TGTGCCAGCAGCCCTAGCGGGCTCACAGATACGCAGTATTTT
TRBV19	TRBJ2-1	NA	NA	CASSIRGGSYNEQFF	TGTGCCAGTAGTATAAGAGGAGGGTCCTACAATGAGCAGTTCTTC
TRBV19	TRBJ2-2	NA	NA	CASEGLGELFF	TGTGCCAGTGAGGGGTTGGGGGAGCTGTTTTTT
TRBV2	TRBJ2-7	NA	NA	CASSPNREQYF	TGTGCCAGCAGTCCAAACCGAGAGCAGTACTTC
TRBV6-5	TRBJ1-1	NA	NA	CASSVAPSAEAFF	TGTGCCAGCAGTGTGGCCCCGAGCGCTGAAGCTTTCTTT
TRBV27	TRBJ2-7	NA	NA	CASSLTGFEEQYF	TGTGCCAGCAGTTTAACCGGGTTTGAGGAGCAGTACTTC
TRBV9	TRBJ2-1	NA	NA	CASSVEWLHEQFF	TGTGCCAGCAGCGTAGAGTGGCTTCATGAGCAGTTCTTC
TRBV9	TRBJ2-3	NA	NA	CASSVGWRGRTDTQYF	TGTGCCAGCAGCGTAGGGTGGAGGGGGCGCACAGATACGCAGTATTTT
TRBV7-3	TRBJ2-1	NA	NA	CASSLIRVNYNEQFF	TGTGCCAGCAGCTTAATCAGGGTTAATTACAATGAGCAGTTCTTC
TRBV27	TRBJ1-1	NA	NA	CASSFREGTEAFF	TGTGCCAGCAGTTTTCGTGAAGGCACTGAAGCTTTCTTT
TRBV28	TRBJ2-2	NA	TRBD2	CASSSSLAGPNTGELFF	TGTGCCAGCAGTTCATCCCTAGCGGGGCCGAACACCGGGGAGCTGTTTTTT
TRBV7-9	TRBJ2-3	NA	NA	CASSLVGSTDTQYF	TGTGCCAGCAGCTTAGTCGGGAGCACAGATACGCAGTATTTT
TRBV13	TRBJ2-7	NA	TRBD1	CASSPRDRAYEQYF	TGTGCCAGCAGCCCCCGGGACAGAGCCTACGAGCAGTACTTC
TRBV19	TRBJ1-1	NA	NA	CASTFDQGNTEAFF	TGTGCCAGTACCTTCGACCAAGGGAACACTGAAGCTTTCTTT
TRBV2	TRBJ2-7	NA	NA	CASVGGDSYEQYF	TGTGCCAGCGTCGGGGGCGATAGCTACGAGCAGTACTTC
TRBV7-6	TRBJ1-1	once	TRBD1	CASSLNLDREAFF	TGTGCCAGCAGCTTAAATCTGGACAGGGAAGCTTTCTTT
TRBV11-2	TRBJ2-1	NA	TRBD2	CASSSTGLAAYNEQFF	TGTGCCAGCAGCTCGACTGGACTAGCGGCCTACAATGAGCAGTTCTTC
TRBV2	TRBJ1-1	few	NA	CASSEAAMNTEAFF	TGTGCCAGCAGTGAGGCAGCCATGAACACTGAAGCTTTCTTT
TRBV7-9	TRBJ2-5	NA	NA	CASCRGQETQYF	TGTGCCAGCTGCCGGGGCCAAGAGACCCAGTACTTC
TRBV27	TRBJ1-4	NA	NA	CASSLAWGEKLFF	TGTGCCAGCAGTTTAGCGTGGGGTGAAAAACTGTTTTTT
TRBV9	TRBJ2-7	NA	TRBD1	CASSEGGASYEQYF	TGTGCCAGCAGCGAAGGGGGCGCTTCCTACGAGCAGTACTTC
TRBV11-3	TRBJ2-1	NA	NA	CASSRGAERNEQFF	TGTGCCAGCAGCCGAGGGGCGGAGAGGAATGAGCAGTTCTTC
TRBV7-9	TRBJ2-2	NA	NA	CASSFFQGAGELFF	TGTGCCAGCAGCTTCTTCCAGGGCGCCGGGGAGCTGTTTTTT
TRBV4-3	TRBJ2-1	once	TRBD2	CASSQEVAGKWDEQFF	TGCGCCAGCAGCCAAGAAGTAGCGGGAAAATGGGATGAGCAGTTCTTC
TRBV28	TRBJ1-1	few	NA	CASSFVGEAFF	TGTGCCAGCAGTTTCGTGGGTGAAGCTTTCTTT
TRBV6-1	TRBJ2-7	NA	TRBD1	CASSEARTGGTYEQYF	TGTGCCAGCAGTGAAGCGAGGACAGGGGGGACCTACGAGCAGTACTTC
TRBV5-1	TRBJ2-7	NA	TRBD1	CASSPGTVYYEQYF	TGCGCCAGCAGCCCCGGGACAGTCTACTACGAGCAGTACTTC
TRBV27	TRBJ2-7	NA	TRBD2	CASSSKLAGYEQYF	TGTGCCAGCAGTTCCAAACTAGCGGGCTACGAGCAGTACTTC
TRBV6-5	TRBJ1-5	once	NA	CASSYSAGARNQPQHF	TGTGCCAGCAGTTACTCAGCGGGGGCGAGAAATCAGCCCCAGCATTTT
TRBV7-9	TRBJ2-5	NA	NA	CASSPRRGYQETQYF	TGTGCCAGCAGCCCTCGGCGGGGTTACCAAGAGACCCAGTACTTC
TRBV9	TRBJ2-2	NA	NA	CASSVGGRNTGELFF	TGTGCCAGCAGCGTAGGGGGGAGGAACACCGGGGAGCTGTTTTTT
TRBV6-5	TRBJ2-7	once	NA	CASSYSGGSSYEQYF	TGTGCCAGCAGTTACTCCGGGGGAAGCTCCTACGAGCAGTACTTC
TRBV5-1	TRBJ2-1	NA	TRBD2	CASSPRLAGVYNEQFF	TGCGCCAGCAGCCCGAGACTAGCGGGAGTCTACAATGAGCAGTTCTTC
TRBV7-9	TRBJ1-1	NA	NA	CASSLVNLALPEGKAFF	TGTGCCAGCAGCTTAGTTAATCTGGCCCTCCCCGAGGGGAAAGCTTTCTTT
TRBV27	TRBJ2-7	NA	TRBD1	CASTRTGDASSYEQYF	TGTGCCAGCACCAGGACAGGGGACGCCAGCTCCTACGAGCAGTACTTC
TRBV4-3	TRBJ2-4	NA	TRBD1	CASSQEDRGLTKNIQYF	TGCGCCAGCAGCCAGGAAGACAGGGGGCTAACCAAAAACATTCAGTACTTC
TRBV4-1	TRBJ2-7	few	TRBD1	CASSLPTGAYEQYF	TGCGCCAGCAGCCTTCCCACAGGGGCCTACGAGCAGTACTTC
TRBV7-8	TRBJ2-1	NA	TRBD2	CASSMGLAGAPRYNEQFF	TGTGCCAGCAGCATGGGACTAGCGGGAGCGCCTCGTTACAATGAGCAGTTCTTC
TRBV28	TRBJ2-2	NA	NA	CASSLSIEGPGDTGELFF	TGTGCCAGCAGTTTATCCATTGAGGGGCCAGGGGACACCGGGGAGCTGTTTTTT